This T cell receptor (beta chain) comes out of a study of blood T cell repertoires in COVID-19. In the source study's methods: Estimation of nucleated cell counts was performed using reference gene primer amplification. Only in-frame clones appear in the TCRdb table, and some are missing; sequencing was by immunoSEQ multiplex PCR. That table is the source of V, J and clone size, and D and trimming were worked out from the DNA. Of 95,000 to 150,000 clones detected, 60% to 80% appear once; the ten largest clones hold over 6.5%. The CDR3 has 13 residues. Trimming removed 5 bases at V and 4 bases at J, with 12 bases between. Germline CDR1 LNHDA, CDR2 SQIVND (reference sequence).

The chain combines TRBV19 with TRBJ2-7, with D tentatively TRBD2 (5 bases). Sequenced input: peripheral blood. This receptor was taken from a human donor in a cohort sampled during active COVID-19. CDR3 DNA sequence: TGTGCCAGTAGTGCGGGTCGTCAGTACGAGCAGTACTTC. Residues: CASSAGRQYEQYF.